This T cell receptor (beta chain) was recovered during a study of T cell responses to AZD1222 COVID-19 vaccine. General observations from the study: Vaccine-related CD4 TCRs covered spike, predominating at 160-218 and 743-854.

Trimming removed 5 bases at V and 3 bases at J, with 7 bases between. Germline V gene lookup returns CDR1 LNHDA and CDR2 SQIVND (reference sequence). CDR3 length: 12 residues. Note on this clone: Its target is not known.

The data were produced by immunoSEQ multiplex PCR, yet TCRdb's version contains in-frame clones alone and is incomplete. Altogether 150,000 to 200,000 clones are present, approximately 86% being singletons, with the ten largest covering approximately 10%. The origin of this receptor is an adult who received the AZD1222 COVID-19 vaccine. The sequencing used peripheral blood, collected 28 days after the second AZD1222 dose. The V call is TRBV19, the J call TRBJ1-1, with D possibly being TRBD1 (5 bases). The CDR3 sequence: CASSAGDTEAFF. The CDR3 DNA follows: TGTGCCAGTAGTGCGGGGGACACTGAAGCTTTCTTT. Full variable domain (missing parts from reference TRBV19 and TRBJ1-1): DGGITQSPKYLFRKEGQNVTLSCEQNLNHDAMYWYRQDPGQGLRLIYYSQIVNDFQKGDIAEGYSVSREKKESFPLTVTSAQKNPTAFYLCASSAGDTEAFFGQGTRLTVV.